Reported below is one T cell receptor beta chain. Its antigen remains unidentified. V trimming: 3 bases; J trimming: 8 bases; junction bases outside the gene matches: 5. CDR1 is SGHRS and CDR2 is YFSETQ in the germline V gene. This CDR3 has 14 amino acids. The source of the sample is a study of OX40 agonist ivuxolimab in advanced cancers. Study-level background: Hepatocellular carcinoma, melanoma, renal cell or head and neck cancer affected the dose-escalation patients. The eligibility criteria allowed prior anti-PD-1, anti-PD-L1 or anti-CTLA-4 therapy, and about 40% had some. Findings and caveats of the study: People who partly responded at 0.1-3.0 mg/kg had some of the least clonal expansion seen. CD8+ T cells were the subset that, on average, had more expanded clones than CD4+.

Sequencing used immunoSEQ multiplex PCR; TCRdb keeps in-frame clones, though not all of them. The sample holds over 70,000 clones; about nine tenths are singletons and the top ten take about a tenth. The sequence came from an adult with an advanced solid tumor such as melanoma, head and neck, liver or kidney cancer. The chain couples TRBV5-1 to TRBJ1-4; 9 bases are shared with TRBD1. This specimen was CD4+ or CD8+ T cells sorted from blood, taken in a trial of the OX40 agonist ivuxolimab. The CDR3 DNA reads TGCGCCAGCAGCTGGGACAGGGTTGGAGAAAAACTGTTTTTT. Translation: CASSWDRVGEKLFF.